The source of this TCR beta chain is a study of regulatory T cells in long-lasting Graves disease (dated by TCRdb to the early 2020s). Study-level background: Patients with newly diagnosed Graves' disease had been on antithyroid drugs for under 3 months. Peripheral blood TCR sequencing and RNA sequencing compared persistent Graves' disease patients with newly diagnosed Graves' disease patients. The study was registered as a clinical trial and conducted in China. TCR sequencing covered some 13 persistent and about 20 newly diagnosed Graves' disease patients, 33 samples in total.

Findings and caveats that apply to the study as a whole: The authors acknowledged the small sample size as a limitation that may reduce accuracy. Persistent disease showed preferential use of TRBV28, TRBJ1-2 and TRBJ2-5, whereas newly diagnosed disease favored TRBV20-1 and TRBJ2-1. The study examined only peripheral blood because the primary lesion, thyroid tissue, could not be accessed. Lower TCR Shannon entropy and fewer highly expanded clones were observed in persistent Graves' disease patients than in newly diagnosed patients, which suggested clonal expansion. Sequencing and analysis were restricted to the TCR beta chain. A larger number of public clonotypes was shared among persistent patients (about 2,700) than among newly diagnosed patients (more than 850).

Details on this clonotype: It has no known antigen specificity. Base-call qualities are not available, and no considerably larger clone is one nucleotide away.

Its CDR3 holds 11 amino acids, cysteine through phenylalanine. Only the CDR3 region is kept as DNA, spanning 33 bases read in frame from base 1. The germline V gene yields MNHNS for CDR1 and SASEGT for CDR2. V is cut by 5 bases and J by 5 bases, and the space between the germline ends is 7 bases. The library was prepared using multiplex PCR. The run used an Illumina HiSeq 4000. CDR3 regions were amplified by Arm-PCR with iRepertoire HTBI primers to construct TCR beta libraries. Gel purification was performed on PCR products prior to sequencing. The original pipeline was this. Gene usage analysis of CDR3 amino acid clonotypes used the 50 to 70 TRBV and about 15 TRBJ segments found across samples. Filtered high-quality paired reads were merged into contigs using COPE and FqMerger. BLAST was used to align contigs to IMGT TRBV, TRBD and TRBJ reference genes, with CDR3 defined following IMGT. Any clonotype with a frequency above 0.1% was counted as a highly expanded clone. Shannon entropy served as the measure of repertoire diversity, while the Gini coefficient captured V-J evenness. A clonotype was considered public if more than one individual shared it. Through fastp at Q25 and MiXCR, TCRdb rebuilt clones from the public reads, retaining in-frame beta chains. Each record represents a unique CDR3 protein, reported with the most common genes and DNA among its rows. TCRdb, rather than the study authors, made the V and J calls. The sample table shows around 360,000 distinct CDR3 sequences, and around 15% are seen once. Clones ranked in the top ten supply 20% of the sample.

The time point label for this specimen denotes: newly diagnosed GD, antithyroid drugs for less than 3 months. For both TCR sequencing and RNA sequencing, RNA was extracted from PBMCs using TRIzol. The diagnosis of Graves' disease followed American Thyroid Association guidelines. Patients for the study were recruited at an endocrinology department in Xi'an, China. Each patient gave 9 to 10 milliliters of peripheral blood, collected in an EDTA anticoagulant tube. Ficoll Paque Plus density gradient separation was used to isolate PBMCs, and no further T cell sorting was performed. RNA quality was checked with an Agilent 2100 Bioanalyzer and agarose gel, and concentration with a NanoDrop 2000. These data were likewise used in another study, on T cells in Graves' hyperthyroidism and ophthalmopathy. The second study's authors report: A patient counted as having stable Graves' hyperthyroidism if no progression to ophthalmopathy occurred over 18 months of follow-up. The hyperthyroidism patients were between 18 and 65 years old and newly diagnosed, with a disease duration of less than 2 months. The study excluded patients with uncontrolled infections, other autoimmune diseases, pregnancy or lactation. Diagnoses were based on clinical symptoms, serum thyroxine and TRAb, thyroid ultrasound and orbital computed tomography. The TCR CDR3 was subjected to a first round of RT-PCR using the HTBI primer set and the Qiagen OneStep RT-PCR kit. Blood samples also contained most of the expanded thyroid clonotypes (frequency above 0.001), which suggests that blood repertoires may reflect thyroid immune responses. Ophthalmopathy was separated from stable hyperthyroidism by a 13 V-J signature model, with approximately 86% sensitivity and 81% to 83% specificity obtained in cross-validation and 80%/75% obtained in testing. During validation, the model predicted progression to ophthalmopathy a median of around 6 months ahead of onset, with around 65% sensitivity and 72.22% specificity. A discovery cohort of around 100 patients, 43 with Graves' ophthalmopathy and 55 to 60 with stable Graves' hyperthyroidism, was used to find distinguishing TCR V-J signatures. Whether ophthalmopathy could be predicted prospectively was tested in an independent validation cohort made up of roughly 20 hyperthyroidism patients plus 17 patients who later progressed to ophthalmopathy. For training and testing, the roughly 93 patients in the discovery cohort were randomly divided in a 7:3 ratio. In addition, the study compared T-cell repertoires in thyroid tissue and in blood from six Graves' hyperthyroidism patients. After sampling, hyperthyroidism patients received methimazole starting at 30 mg daily, and ophthalmopathy patients received high-dose intravenous methylprednisolone. Libraries were constructed in a second round of multiplex PCR, after which size selection and purification were carried out. Sequencing of the libraries was done on an Illumina HiSeq2000 using paired-end 100 bp reads. SOAPnuke was used to process the raw data, with reads discarded if the reads contained adapters or uncalled bases, had a mean Phred below 15, or lacked an exact constant-primer or identifier match. COPE v1.2.5 was used to merge the high-quality paired reads, and each unique nucleotide sequence was defined as a clonotype. Clonotypes were aligned to IMGT TRBV, TRBD and TRBJ reference segments using MiTCR v1.1. Only V-J combinations with frequency above 0.0001, covering about 99% of repertoires, were analysed. The TCS score was defined as F50 (clonal expansion) divided by E x V (chaos), with BLOSUM62-based TCRdist calculated between CDR3 peptides within each V-J. Welch's t-statistics and random forest reduced 500 to 650 V-J features to roughly 13, which were used in a naive Bayes classifier (R e1071). Sample size was not statistically predetermined, and blinding of investigators to group allocation was not performed. According to the paper, TCR Vbeta CDR3 sequencing was carried out on 135 peripheral blood samples, which came from around 43 ophthalmopathy, approximately 78 hyperthyroidism and approximately 17 progressor patients.

The receptor comes from a woman aged 18-30 years with Graves disease. Donor details come from another sample of the same person, matched by shared clones. The receptor chain draws on TRBV6-1 and TRBJ2-7, with no confident D gene call. Sequences were derived from peripheral blood mononuclear cells (PBMCs), sampled at new diagnosis, from a patient treated with antithyroid drugs. Here is the DNA: TGTGCCAGCAGTAACGGAAACGAGCAGTACTTC. This is translated as CASSNGNEQYF.